The 18 T cell receptor beta chains given below trace back to one sample, sequenced in a study of cytomegalovirus exposure and HLA in healthy donors. Both 60 Vbeta primers and 13 Jbeta primers went into the PCR. Here immunoSEQ multiplex PCR was the method, and the copy in TCRdb shows in-frame clones only, minus some. The data hold roughly 120,000 clones, with 60% to 80% observed a single time. Material for sequencing was PBMCs. Source of these receptors: a man aged 50 to 60 in good health and CMV-seropositive.

This clone was recorded once. This CDR3 reads CATSHRDRNYEQYF. DNA of the CDR3: TGTGCCACCAGCCACCGGGACAGGAACTACGAGCAGTACTTC. The chain links TRBV15 to TRBJ2-7; 8 bases align to TRBD1. V shed 5 bases and J 3 bases; nucleotides not matched to a gene: 6. The CDR3 contains 14 residues. From germline, CDR1 is LNHNV and CDR2 YYDKDF (reference sequence). Based on the CDR3 plus reference TRBV15 and TRBJ2-7, the full variable domain is DAMVIQNPRYQVTQFGKPVTLSCSQTLNHNVMYWYQQKSSQAPKLLFHYYDKDFNNEADTPDNFQSRRPNTSFCFLDIRSPGLGDTAMYLCATSHRDRNYEQYFGPGTRLTVT.

This sequence joins TRBV19 and TRBJ1-3; D is unclear. V lost 8 bases, J lost 0 bases, and 11 bases lay in between. Germline assignment: CDR1 LNHDA and CDR2 SQIVND (reference sequence). CDR3 length: 14 amino acids. CDR3 sequence reads: CASVDWNSGNTIYF. The DNA for the CDR3 is TGTGCCAGTGTGGACTGGAACTCTGGAAACACCATATATTTT.

The CDR3 spells CASSVSGTAYNEQFF. CDR3 nucleotides: TGTGCCAGCAGCGTCTCCGGGACAGCTTACAATGAGCAGTTCTTC. This chain joins TRBV7-2 and TRBJ2-1; 7 positions match TRBD1. CDR1 and CDR2 from the germline V gene are SGHTA and FQGNSA. The V and J ends lost 5 bases and 4 bases, in that order; junction bases with no gene match: 8. The CDR3 runs 15 residues.

The gene calls are TRBV9 and TRBJ1-1; 8 bases map to TRBD1. In germline, CDR1 is SGDLS, CDR2 YYNGEE. V lost 4 bases, J lost 0 bases, and 8 bases stayed unmatched. The CDR3 length is 16 residues. The CDR3 region has the DNA TGTGCCAGCAGCTCACCGACAGGGGCGATGAACACTGAAGCTTTCTTT. This translates into CASSSPTGAMNTEAFF.

V and J are TRBV7-2 and TRBJ2-2, with D perhaps TRBD2 (7 bases). The V gene's germline CDR1 is SGHTA and CDR2 FQGNSA. The CDR3 totals 16 residues. The germline V and J ends were trimmed by 2 bases and 0 bases, with 10 bases remaining between them. CDR3 nucleotide sequence: TGTGCCAGCAGCTTAAGAGGGGGGGCGAACACCGGGGAGCTGTTTTTT. Translation gives CASSLRGGANTGELFF.

The chain uses TRBV9 and TRBJ2-7; D possibly corresponds to TRBD2 (5 bases). The germline V gene encodes CDR1 SGDLS and CDR2 YYNGEE. This CDR3 is built from 15 residues. V lost 0 bases and J lost 0, with 10 bases in between. The CDR3 loop reads CASSVGGSASYEQYF. Here the CDR3 DNA reads TGTGCCAGCAGCGTAGGGGGTAGCGCCTCCTACGAGCAGTACTTC. The full variable domain, its missing parts supplied by reference TRBV9 and TRBJ2-7, is DSGVTQTPKHLITATGQRVTLRCSPRSGDLSVYWYQQSLDQGLQFLIQYYNGEERAKGNILERFSAQQFPDLHSELNLSSLELGDSALYFCASSVGGSASYEQYFGPGTRLTVT.

This clone was observed a few times. The chain joins TRBV4-1 to TRBJ2-2; 10 positions match TRBD1. CDR1 is MGHRA and CDR2 is YSYEKL in the germline V gene. The CDR3 sequence is 16 residues long. Trimming cost V 0 bases and J 6 bases; bases outside gene matches: 4. The CDR3 bases are TGCGCCAGCAGCCAAGAGACAGGGGGCTTGGCCGGGGAGCTGTTTTTT. It yields the protein CASSQETGGLAGELFF.

This clone came up once. CDR3 sequence reads: CASSQDLGGGASYEQYF. The CDR3 DNA sequence: TGCGCCAGCAGCCAAGATCTCGGAGGGGGGGCATCCTACGAGCAGTACTTC. J is TRBJ2-7 and V is TRBV4-3; TRBD2 might be the D (7 bases). Trimming pared 0 bases from V and 1 base from J, leaving 16 bases between. The germline CDR1 and CDR2 sequences are LGHNA and YSLEER. The CDR3 consists of 17 residues.

The genes are TRBV28 and TRBJ1-5; D gene ambiguous. Germline assignment: CDR1 MDHEN and CDR2 SYDVKM. With 3 bases removed from V and 6 bases from J, the gap between germline ends came to 3 bases. This CDR3 spans 11 amino acids. Written as DNA, the CDR3 is TGTGCCAGCAGTTTTAGTCAGCCCCAGCATTTT. This translates into CASSFSQPQHF.

This clone was seen just once. The chain carries TRBV7-6 and TRBJ2-3, with TRBD2 identical over 8 bases. The ends lost 5 bases at V and 0 bases at J; junction bases unmatched: 10. The CDR3 is 17 residues long. The germline CDR1 and CDR2 sequences are SGHVS and FNYEAQ. The CDR3 protein is CASSPERGLPSTDTQYF. Written as DNA, the CDR3 is TGTGCCAGCAGCCCGGAGCGGGGGCTCCCTAGCACAGATACGCAGTATTTT.

This clone appeared once. The rearrangement uses TRBV5-4 and TRBJ1-1; D perhaps matches TRBD1 (6 bases). This CDR3 is built from 14 residues. V lost 4 bases to trimming and J lost 0 bases, with 10 bases between them. Germline assignment: CDR1 SGHNT and CDR2 YYREEE (reference sequence). The CDR3 protein is CASSPDSMNTEAFF. CDR3 in DNA: TGTGCCAGCAGCCCGGACAGTATGAACACTGAAGCTTTCTTT.

Written as DNA, the CDR3 is TGTGCCAGCTCACCAGCTAAATTCATGAACACTGAAGCTTTCTTT. Translation gives CASSPAKFMNTEAFF. The chain is built from TRBV18 and TRBJ1-1; D is unresolved. Trimming cost V 2 bases and J 0 bases, with 10 bases left between them. There are 15 residues in the CDR3. Germline V gene sequence: CDR1 KGHSH, CDR2 LQKENI.

This chain uses TRBV4-3 with TRBJ1-1; D gene unclear. Germline CDR1 reads LGHNA; CDR2 reads YSLEER. V was pared by 1 base and J by 0 bases, with 9 bases between. The CDR3 spans 15 residues. DNA for the CDR3: TGCGCCAGCAGCCAAGGCCCGCGGGTGAACACTGAAGCTTTCTTT. Residues: CASSQGPRVNTEAFF.

V and J are TRBV27 and TRBJ2-3; 11 nucleotides match TRBD2. Trimming took 6 bases from V and 1 from J; bases not matched to a gene: 9. This CDR3 is built from 17 residues. Per the germline V gene, CDR1 is MNHEY and CDR2 is SMNVEV (reference sequence). The CDR3 DNA sequence: TGTGCCAGCAGCCCTAGAATACTAGCGGGAGGCACAGATACGCAGTATTTT. It encodes CASSPRILAGGTDTQYF.

The chain carries TRBV15 and TRBJ2-4; D is unresolved. V was cut by 6 bases and J by 5 bases, with 11 bases left in between. Germline V lookup: CDR1 LNHNV, CDR2 YYDKDF (reference sequence). This CDR3 has 13 amino acids. In nucleotides, the CDR3 is TGTGCCACCAGAAAGTTTTCGGAAAACATTCAGTACTTC. This codes for CATRKFSENIQYF.

This chain links TRBV6-5 with TRBJ1-4; tentatively, D is TRBD1 (5 bases). Trimming removed 0 bases from V and 0 bases from J, with 8 bases in between. The CDR3 is 16 amino acids. Germline CDR1 is MNHEY and CDR2 is SVGAGI. CDR3 nucleotide sequence: TGTGCCAGCAGTTACTCGGGGCCAGCAACTAATGAAAAACTGTTTTTT. Its translation: CASSYSGPATNEKLFF.

CDR3 DNA sequence: TGCAGCGTTGTGAGACTAGGGCCCAAAAACATTCAGTACTTC. Translation: CSVVRLGPKNIQYF. The genes are TRBV29-1 and TRBJ2-4, with D tentatively TRBD2 (6 bases). CDR1 SQVTM and CDR2 ANQGSEA come from the germline V gene. V lost 4 bases to trimming and J lost 2 bases, with 12 bases between them. The length of the CDR3 is 14 residues.

CDR3 protein: CASSRQGAPDGYTF. CDR3 DNA: TGTGCCAGCAGCCGACAGGGGGCCCCCGATGGCTACACCTTC. This chain joins TRBV6-5 and TRBJ1-2; 10 bases agree with TRBD1. Losses at the gene ends were 6 bases for V and 6 bases for J; bases not matched to a gene: 7. Looked up from germline, CDR1 is MNHEY and CDR2 is SVGAGI. This CDR3 comprises 14 residues.